Shown below are 13 T cell receptor beta chains from a single sample sequenced in a study of cytomegalovirus exposure and HLA in healthy donors (dated by TCRdb to the late 2010s). Library construction relied on the immunoSEQ multiplex PCR assay. The multiplex PCR relied on a mix of 60 forward primers for TCR Vbeta segments and 13 reverse primers for TCR Jbeta segments. The table comes from immuneACCESS by way of TCRdb, which keeps in-frame sequences with V and J called. Part of the clones is missing from these tables; in studies checked, under half for an unresolved V gene and the rest for unknown reasons. The sample yields 150,000 to 200,000 clones; roughly 80% were counted once. In total, the top ten clones hold roughly 5% of the sample. Sequenced input: PBMCs. The source is a young man in good health and CMV-seronegative.

This chain uses TRBV30 with TRBJ2-1; D not resolved. The length of the CDR3 is 14 residues. Germline V gene sequence: CDR1 GTSNPN, CDR2 SVGIG (reference sequence). Trimming removed 4 bases at V and 5 bases at J, with 15 bases between. Here the CDR3 DNA reads TGTGCCTGGACCTTGAGGAGACTTCACAATGAGCAGTTCTTC. It yields the protein CAWTLRRLHNEQFF. Combining the CDR3 with reference TRBV30 and TRBJ2-1 gives the whole variable domain SQTIHQWPATLVQPVGSPLSLECTVEGTSNPNLYWYRQAAGRGLQLLFYSVGIGQISSEVPQNLSASRPQDRQFILSSKKLLLSDSGFYLCAWTLRRLHNEQFFGPGTRLTVL.

The rearrangement links TRBV13 to TRBJ1-1, with D perhaps TRBD1 (5 bases). Trimming cost V 6 bases and J 1 base, with 12 bases left between them. The germline V gene has CDR1 PRHDT and CDR2 FYEKMQ (reference sequence). The CDR3 spans 14 residues. The CDR3 nucleotides read TGTGCCAGCAGACTGACAGATCAGAACACTGAAGCTTTCTTT. The encoded protein is CASRLTDQNTEAFF.

CDR3 nucleotides: TGCGCCAGCAGACGGACTAGCGGGAACGTCTACAATGAGCAGTTCTTC. Translated, it gives CASRRTSGNVYNEQFF. The rearrangement joins TRBV5-1 to TRBJ2-1; TRBD2 aligns across 12 bases. J lost 3 bases, V lost 5 bases, and 6 bases had no gene match. The V gene's germline CDR1 is SGHRS and CDR2 YFSETQ. This CDR3 region has 16 residues.

This sequence joins TRBV7-3 and TRBJ2-3; possible D gene TRBD2, 5 bases. Germline V gene sequence: CDR1 SGHTA, CDR2 FQGTGA. V lost 7 bases to trimming and J lost 0 bases, with 14 bases between them. There are 15 residues in the CDR3. The CDR3 here is CASTPDSASTDTQYF. CDR3 sequence (DNA): TGTGCCAGCACCCCAGATAGCGCTAGCACAGATACGCAGTATTTT.

This clone was counted only a few times. V is TRBV6-1 and J is TRBJ2-7; D is possibly TRBD2 (6 bases). V was shortened by 6 bases and J by 0 bases, with 12 bases between the two germline ends. This CDR3 comprises 14 residues. CDR1 and CDR2 (germline): MNHNS, SASEGT. Written as DNA, the CDR3 is TGTGCCAGCAGATGGGGGGAACTCTCCTACGAGCAGTACTTC. It codes for CASRWGELSYEQYF.

The rearrangement uses TRBV9 and TRBJ2-1; TRBD2 aligns across 10 bases. Germline V gives CDR1 SGDLS, CDR2 YYNGEE. This CDR3 region has 17 residues. J was trimmed by 5 bases and V by 3 bases; bases with no gene match: 11. Written as DNA, the CDR3 is TGTGCCAGCAGCGGTACTAGCGGGAATTACCCGGACAATGAGCAGTTCTTC. It codes for CASSGTSGNYPDNEQFF.

In DNA form, the CDR3 reads TGTGCCAGCAGCTTGGGACTAGCGGGGAGCACCGGGGAGCTGTTTTTT. It yields the protein CASSLGLAGSTGELFF. The rearrangement uses TRBV5-4 and TRBJ2-2; 11 bases align to TRBD2. Trimming took 0 bases from V and 4 from J; bases not matched to a gene: 2. The germline CDR1 and CDR2 sequences are SGHNT and YYREEE (reference sequence). CDR3 length: 16 amino acids.

This rearrangement joins TRBV7-9 to TRBJ2-1; D gene unclear. Germline CDR1 is SEHNR and CDR2 is FQNEAQ (reference sequence). V shed 6 bases and J shed 0 bases, with 6 bases lying between them. The CDR3 totals 13 residues. CDR3 sequence: CASRRSSYNEQFF. CDR3 coding DNA: TGTGCCAGCAGGAGGAGCTCCTACAATGAGCAGTTCTTC.

This clone was seen once. CDR3 bases: TGCGCCAGCAGCTTGGAGTCGCTAGGTCTCCCGTACGAGCAGTACTTC. Amino acids: CASSLESLGLPYEQYF. The chain recombines TRBV5-1 with TRBJ2-7; D is undetermined. With 0 bases removed from V and 4 bases from J, the gap between germline ends came to 17 bases. This CDR3 is 16 amino acids long. CDR1 and CDR2 (germline): SGHRS, YFSETQ.

Here the CDR3 DNA reads TGCGCCAGCAGCTTGGAGCTTGTGACAGCCTACTCTGGAAACACCATATATTTT. Translating gives CASSLELVTAYSGNTIYF. This sequence joins TRBV5-1 and TRBJ1-3, with a weak D call TRBD1 (5 bases). Trimming took 0 bases from V and 0 from J, leaving 16 bases between them. The CDR3 runs to 18 residues. Germline CDR1 SGHRS, CDR2 YFSETQ.

The chain uses TRBV7-3 and TRBJ1-2, with 8 bases aligning to TRBD1. V lost 4 bases and J lost 8; bases outside the gene matches: 6. The CDR3 extends over 13 amino acids. Germline V CDR1 and CDR2: SGHTA, FQGTGA. For the CDR3, the DNA is TGTGCCAGCAGCTCAGGACAGGGAGGGGGCTACACCTTC. This encodes CASSSGQGGGYTF.

The genes are TRBV27 and TRBJ2-6; D may be TRBD1 (5 bases). The CDR3 is made up of 17 amino acids. Looked up from germline, CDR1 is MNHEY and CDR2 is SMNVEV (reference sequence). With 4 bases removed from V and 0 bases from J, the gap between germline ends came to 13 bases. In DNA form, the CDR3 reads TGTGCCAGCAGTTCGACAGAGAGTCGCTCTGGGGCCAACGTCCTGACTTTC. It specifies CASSSTESRSGANVLTF.

This chain joins TRBV6-5 and TRBJ1-1, with TRBD1 matching 9 bases. The CDR3 is 12 amino acids. J lost 9 bases, V lost 6 bases, and 5 bases had no gene match. CDR1 MNHEY and CDR2 SVGAGI come from the germline V gene. The CDR3 region has the DNA TGTGCCAGCAGCTCACAGGGGGCGCAAGCTTTCTTT. This encodes CASSSQGAQAFF.